The present TCR beta chain was sequenced within a study of PD-1 blockade in classical Hodgkin lymphoma. The CDR3 length is 17 residues. From germline, CDR1 is MDHEN and CDR2 SYDVKM. V was cut by 7 bases and J by 9 bases, with 30 bases left in between. Repertoires were generated with immunoSEQ multiplex PCR, while TCRdb's copy carries only in-frame clones and drops some. Of 20,000 to 25,000 clones detected, 90% appear once; the ten largest clones hold over 0.35%. Regarding time point: newly diagnosed, previously untreated cHL patient sample. Starting with thawed PBMCs, CD4+ T cells were purified by magnetic negative selection. A comparison was provided by newly diagnosed, untreated classical Hodgkin lymphoma PBMCs.

V usage is TRBV28 and J usage is TRBJ1-1; D might be TRBD1 (5 bases). This clonotype was obtained from a human donor with classical Hodgkin lymphoma. The sample was CD4+ T cells from blood. CDR3: CASINIISGPTFAKAFF. CDR3 coding DNA: TGTGCCAGCATTAACATCATCTCGGGACCTACCTTCGCTAAAGCTTTCTTT.